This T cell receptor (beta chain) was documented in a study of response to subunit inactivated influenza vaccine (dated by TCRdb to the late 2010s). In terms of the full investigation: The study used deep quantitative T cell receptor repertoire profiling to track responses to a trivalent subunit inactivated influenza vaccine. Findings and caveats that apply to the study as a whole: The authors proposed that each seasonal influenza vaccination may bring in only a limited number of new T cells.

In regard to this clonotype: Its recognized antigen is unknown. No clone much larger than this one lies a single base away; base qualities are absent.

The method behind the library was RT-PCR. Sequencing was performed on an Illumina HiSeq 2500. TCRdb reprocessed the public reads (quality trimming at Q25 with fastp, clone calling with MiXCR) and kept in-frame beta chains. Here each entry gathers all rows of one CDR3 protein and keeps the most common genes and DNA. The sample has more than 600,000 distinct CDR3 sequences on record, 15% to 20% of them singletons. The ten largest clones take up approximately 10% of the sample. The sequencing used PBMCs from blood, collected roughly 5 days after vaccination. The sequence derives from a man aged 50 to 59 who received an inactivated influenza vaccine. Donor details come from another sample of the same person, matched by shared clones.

The bases read TGTGCCAGCAGCTTAGCGACGAGTCAGCCCCAGCATTTT. Its protein reads: CASSLATSQPQHF. Rearrangement joined TRBV7-2 to TRBJ1-5; a confident D gene designation cannot be given. Relative to germline, V is 0 bases shorter and J is 6 bases shorter, with 6 bases between their ends. Including cysteine and phenylalanine, the CDR3 has 13 amino acids. Only CDR3 DNA is held: 39 bases, read in frame from base 1. Sequences SGHTA (CDR1) and FQGNSA (CDR2) are obtained from the germline V gene.